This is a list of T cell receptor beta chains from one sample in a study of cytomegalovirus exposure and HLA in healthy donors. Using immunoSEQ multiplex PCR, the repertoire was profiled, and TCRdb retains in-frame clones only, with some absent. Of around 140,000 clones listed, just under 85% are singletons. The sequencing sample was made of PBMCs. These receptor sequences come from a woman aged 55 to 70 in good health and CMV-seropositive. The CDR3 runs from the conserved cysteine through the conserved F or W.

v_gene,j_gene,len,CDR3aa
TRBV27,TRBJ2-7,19,CASSPWLAGGTSVSYEQYF
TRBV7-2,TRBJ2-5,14,CASSILPSGETQYF
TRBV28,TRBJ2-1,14,CATREINRVNEQFF
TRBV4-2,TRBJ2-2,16,CASSQEGGRHTGELFF
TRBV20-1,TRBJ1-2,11,CSAWTGQGYTF
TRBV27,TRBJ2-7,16,CASTKLAGTGWYEQYF
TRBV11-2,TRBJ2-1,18,CASSLGTSGRFSYNEQFF
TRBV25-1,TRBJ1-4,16,CASSAARDSRNEKLFF
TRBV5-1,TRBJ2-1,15,CASSPGAGGGIEQFF
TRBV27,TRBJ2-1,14,CASSLAGFYNEQFF
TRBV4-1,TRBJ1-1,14,CASSQAGVNTEAFF
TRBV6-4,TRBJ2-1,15,CASSDSSDSPNEQFF
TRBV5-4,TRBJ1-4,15,CASSLYPQDDEKLFF
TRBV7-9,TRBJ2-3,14,CASSLAGAGDTQYF
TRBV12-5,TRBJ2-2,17,CASGWGTGTVNTGELFF
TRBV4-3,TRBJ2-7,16,CASSQDPAGSSYEQYF
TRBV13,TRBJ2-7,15,CASSPQGTSVYEQYF
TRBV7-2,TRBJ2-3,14,CASSPRQGTDTQYF
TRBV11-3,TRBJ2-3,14,CASSRPQGPDTQYF
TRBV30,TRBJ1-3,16,CAWSSGGQSSGNTIYF
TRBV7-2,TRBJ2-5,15,CASSWLAGPEETQYF
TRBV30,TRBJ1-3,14,CAWSPIISGNTIYF
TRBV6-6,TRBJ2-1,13,CASREGTYNEQFF
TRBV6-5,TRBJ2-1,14,CASKSTSGHNEQFF
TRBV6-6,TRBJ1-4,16,CASSYPGSVREEKLFF
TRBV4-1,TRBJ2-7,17,CASSQDRSRGQSYEQYF
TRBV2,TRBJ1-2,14,CASSSGTVRYGYTF
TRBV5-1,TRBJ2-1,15,CASGLSGDSDNEQFF
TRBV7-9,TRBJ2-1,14,CASSLRTVTNEQFF
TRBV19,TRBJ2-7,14,CASSPMTNSYEQYF
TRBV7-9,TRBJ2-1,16,CASSLPPPGVYNEQFF